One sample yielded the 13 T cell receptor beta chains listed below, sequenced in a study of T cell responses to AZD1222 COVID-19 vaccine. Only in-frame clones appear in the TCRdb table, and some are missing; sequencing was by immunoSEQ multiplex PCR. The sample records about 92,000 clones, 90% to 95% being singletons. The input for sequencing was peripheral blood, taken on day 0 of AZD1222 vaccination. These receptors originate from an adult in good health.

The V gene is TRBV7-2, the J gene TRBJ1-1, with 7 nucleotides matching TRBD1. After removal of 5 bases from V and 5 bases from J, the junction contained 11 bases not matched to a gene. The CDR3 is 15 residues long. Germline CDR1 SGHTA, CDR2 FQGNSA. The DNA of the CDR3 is TGTGCCAGCAGCCGCGAGGCAGGGGGAAGGACTGAAGCTTTCTTT. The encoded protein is CASSREAGGRTEAFF. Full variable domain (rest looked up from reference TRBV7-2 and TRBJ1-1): GAGVSQSPSNKVTEKGKDVELRCDPISGHTALYWYRQSLGQGLEFLIYFQGNSAPDKSGLPSDRFSAERTGGSVSTLTIQRTQQEDSAVYLCASSREAGGRTEAFFGQGTRLTVV.

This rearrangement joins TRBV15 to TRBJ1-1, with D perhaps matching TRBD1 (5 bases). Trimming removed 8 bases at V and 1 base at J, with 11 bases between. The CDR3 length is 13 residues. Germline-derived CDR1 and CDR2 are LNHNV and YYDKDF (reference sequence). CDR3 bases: TGTGCCACCCGGGACCGAGGGAACACTGAAGCTTTCTTT. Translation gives CATRDRGNTEAFF.

The CDR3 nucleotides are TGCAGCGTTGAAGATCTAGGAGACAGGGGGTGGGAGCAGTACTTC. Amino acid sequence: CSVEDLGDRGWEQYF. This sequence joins TRBV29-1 and TRBJ2-7; 9 nucleotides agree with TRBD1. J lost 7 bases, V lost 0 bases, and 10 bases had no gene match. The CDR3 sequence is 15 residues long. Germline values: CDR1 SQVTM, CDR2 ANQGSEA.

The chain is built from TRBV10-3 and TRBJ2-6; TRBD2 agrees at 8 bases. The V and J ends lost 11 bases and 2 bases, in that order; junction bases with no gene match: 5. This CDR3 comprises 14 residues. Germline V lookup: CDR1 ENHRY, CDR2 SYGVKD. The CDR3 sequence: CASGGGPGANVLTF. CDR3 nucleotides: TGTGCCTCCGGGGGGGGGCCTGGGGCCAACGTCCTGACTTTC.

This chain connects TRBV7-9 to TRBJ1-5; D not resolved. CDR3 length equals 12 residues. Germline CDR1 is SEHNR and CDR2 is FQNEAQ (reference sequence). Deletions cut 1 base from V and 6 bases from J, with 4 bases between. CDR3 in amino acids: CASSLGVQPQHF. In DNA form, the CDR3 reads TGTGCCAGCAGCTTAGGGGTTCAGCCCCAGCATTTT.

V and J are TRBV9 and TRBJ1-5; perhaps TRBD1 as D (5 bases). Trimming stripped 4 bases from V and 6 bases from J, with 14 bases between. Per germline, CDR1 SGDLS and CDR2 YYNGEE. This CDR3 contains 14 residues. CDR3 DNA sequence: TGTGCCAGCAGCCCAGGGTGGGTCCTTCAGCCCCAGCATTTT. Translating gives CASSPGWVLQPQHF.

CDR3 in DNA: TGTGCTAGTGGTTTCCCCCGTCCCGACAGGTACTATGGCTACACCTTC. Translation gives CASGFPRPDRYYGYTF. The genes are TRBV12-5 and TRBJ1-2; D is perhaps TRBD1 (6 bases). Germline V gives CDR1 LGHNT, CDR2 FRNRAP. The CDR3 loop spans 16 amino acids. V shed 3 bases and J shed 3 bases, with 17 bases lying between them. Combining the CDR3 with reference TRBV12-5 and TRBJ1-2 gives the whole variable domain DARVTQTPRHKVTEMGQEVTMRCQPILGHNTVFWYRQTMMQGLELLAYFRNRAPLDDSGMPKDRFSAEMPDATLATLKIQPSEPRDSAVYFCASGFPRPDRYYGYTFGSGTRLTVV.

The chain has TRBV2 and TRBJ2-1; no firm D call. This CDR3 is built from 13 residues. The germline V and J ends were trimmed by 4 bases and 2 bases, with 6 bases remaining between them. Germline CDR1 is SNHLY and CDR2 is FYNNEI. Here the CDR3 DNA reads TGTGCCAGCAGTGGAAATACCTACAATGAGCAGTTCTTC. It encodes CASSGNTYNEQFF.

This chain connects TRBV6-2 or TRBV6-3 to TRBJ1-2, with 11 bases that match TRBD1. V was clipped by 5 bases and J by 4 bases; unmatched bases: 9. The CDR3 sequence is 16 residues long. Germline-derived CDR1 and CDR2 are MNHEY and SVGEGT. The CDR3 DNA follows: TGTGCCAGCAGTAAGGGACAGGGGGGCCTAACCTATGGCTACACCTTC. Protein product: CASSKGQGGLTYGYTF.

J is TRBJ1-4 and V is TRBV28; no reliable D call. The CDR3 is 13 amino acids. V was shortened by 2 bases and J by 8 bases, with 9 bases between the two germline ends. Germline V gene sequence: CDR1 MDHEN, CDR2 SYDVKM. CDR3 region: CASSLPGGEKLFF. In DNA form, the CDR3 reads TGTGCCAGCAGTTTACCGGGAGGCGAAAAACTGTTTTTT.

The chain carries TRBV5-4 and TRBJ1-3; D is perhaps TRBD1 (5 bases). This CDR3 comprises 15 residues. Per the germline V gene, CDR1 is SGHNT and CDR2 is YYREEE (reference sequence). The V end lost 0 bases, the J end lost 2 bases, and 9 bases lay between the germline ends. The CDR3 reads CASSLAAGPGNTIYF. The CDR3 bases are TGTGCCAGCAGCTTGGCTGCGGGACCTGGAAACACCATATATTTT.

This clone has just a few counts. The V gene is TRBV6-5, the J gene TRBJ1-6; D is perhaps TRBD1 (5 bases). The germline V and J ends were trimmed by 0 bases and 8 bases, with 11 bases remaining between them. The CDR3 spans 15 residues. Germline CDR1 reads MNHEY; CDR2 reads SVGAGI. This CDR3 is CASSYSPGMDSPLHF. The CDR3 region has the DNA TGTGCCAGCAGTTACTCGCCAGGGATGGATTCACCCCTCCACTTT.

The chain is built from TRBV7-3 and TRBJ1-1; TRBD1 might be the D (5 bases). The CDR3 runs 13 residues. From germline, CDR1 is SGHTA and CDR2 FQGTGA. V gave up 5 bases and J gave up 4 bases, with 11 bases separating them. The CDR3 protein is CASSLSRVTEAFF. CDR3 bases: TGTGCCAGCAGCCTCTCCAGGGTCACTGAAGCTTTCTTT.